This section outlines one TCR beta chain sequence together with its context. Repertoires were generated with immunoSEQ multiplex PCR, while TCRdb's copy carries only in-frame clones and drops some. The table includes 90,000 to 120,000 clones, about 90% detected once. The junction had 4 bases not matched to a gene; V was cut back by 3 bases and J by 1 base. The CDR3 spans 14 residues. CDR1 DFQATT and CDR2 SNEGSKA come from the germline V gene (reference sequence). This sample is drawn from a study of T cell responses to AZD1222 COVID-19 vaccine. V gene TRBV20-1 combines with J gene TRBJ1-1; TRBD1 matches at 8 bases. The sample was peripheral blood, taken 28 days after the second AZD1222 dose. This TCR was recovered from an adult who received the AZD1222 COVID-19 vaccine. The CDR3 loop reads CSASRTGRNTEAFF. The CDR3, as DNA: TGCAGTGCTAGTAGGACAGGGAGGAACACTGAAGCTTTCTTT.